A selection of T cell receptor beta chains follows, all from one sample in a study of cytomegalovirus exposure and HLA in healthy donors. Data came from immunoSEQ multiplex PCR; TCRdb stores just in-frame clones and leaves some out. The table shows about 160,000 clones, with roughly 87% occurring only once. Material: PBMCs. The receptor set was obtained from a man aged 50-59 years in good health and CMV-seropositive. CDR3s include the opening cysteine and the closing phenylalanine or tryptophan. The D gene is left open where the match is weak. Expanded clones are given a class, and other clones once, few, many or no size at all.

clone_size j_call d_call v_call cdr3_aa cdr3_nt
. TRBJ2-5 . TRBV11-2 CASSLGWGEETQYF TGTGCCAGCAGCTTAGGCTGGGGCGAAGAGACCCAGTACTTC
. TRBJ2-5 . TRBV11-1 CASSLEARVSVKTQYF TGTGCCAGCAGCTTAGAGGCCAGGGTTTCGGTAAAGACCCAGTACTTC
. TRBJ1-5 . TRBV5-1 CASSPAGESNQPQHF TGCGCCAGCAGCCCTGCAGGGGAGAGCAATCAGCCCCAGCATTTT
. TRBJ2-1 . TRBV11-2 CASSYRVSEQFF TGTGCCAGCAGCTACAGGGTCAGTGAGCAGTTCTTC
. TRBJ1-6 . TRBV2 CASSQTGNSPLHF TGTGCCAGCAGTCAAACCGGTAATTCACCCCTCCACTTT
. TRBJ2-3 TRBD2 TRBV5-1 CASMLAEGGTDTQYF TGCGCCAGCATGCTAGCGGAGGGTGGCACAGATACGCAGTATTTT
. TRBJ2-2 TRBD2 TRBV5-4 CASSLAGTILTGELFF TGTGCCAGCAGCTTGGCCGGGACTATTTTGACCGGGGAGCTGTTTTTT
few TRBJ2-1 . TRBV30 CAWSVPGERSYNEQFF TGTGCCTGGAGTGTACCAGGGGAACGCTCCTACAATGAGCAGTTCTTC
. TRBJ2-1 TRBD2 TRBV2 CASRETSGGPDEQFF TGTGCCAGCAGGGAAACTAGCGGGGGCCCTGATGAGCAGTTCTTC
once TRBJ1-4 TRBD1 TRBV28 CAIETGANEKLFF TGTGCCATCGAGACAGGGGCTAATGAAAAACTGTTTTTT
. TRBJ2-7 TRBD1 TRBV28 CASGQGRYEQYF TGTGCCAGCGGACAGGGCAGGTACGAGCAGTACTTC
once TRBJ2-7 TRBD2 TRBV5-1 CASTRLGTSGSSSYEQYF TGCGCCAGCACCCGACTCGGGACTAGCGGGTCCTCCTCCTACGAGCAGTACTTC
. TRBJ2-1 TRBD1 TRBV7-3 CASSETGTGVLNEQFF TGTGCCAGCAGCGAGACCGGGACAGGGGTTCTTAATGAGCAGTTCTTC
. TRBJ2-7 TRBD1 TRBV5-6 CASSFGTGLRDEQYF TGTGCCAGCAGCTTCGGGACAGGCCTTAGGGACGAGCAGTACTTC
. TRBJ2-1 TRBD2 TRBV7-3 CASSLISSGTSGSYNEQFF TGTGCCAGCAGCTTAATCTCTTCTGGGACTAGCGGTTCCTACAATGAGCAGTTCTTC
. TRBJ1-1 . TRBV7-9 CASTELANTEAFF TGTGCCAGCACCGAACTCGCAAACACTGAAGCTTTCTTT
. TRBJ1-6 . TRBV5-1 CASKPRQGWNSPLHF TGCGCCAGCAAGCCCCGCCAGGGGTGGAATTCACCCCTCCACTTT
. TRBJ2-1 TRBD1 TRBV19 CASSWTGQTEQFF TGTGCCAGTAGCTGGACAGGGCAGACTGAGCAGTTCTTC
once TRBJ1-5 TRBD1 TRBV6-1 CASSGGQVVQPQHF TGTGCCAGCAGTGGAGGACAGGTAGTGCAGCCCCAGCATTTT
. TRBJ1-2 . TRBV4-1 CASSQEPGEKYGYTF TGCGCCAGCAGCCAAGAACCAGGGGAGAAATATGGCTACACCTTC
. TRBJ2-7 TRBD2 TRBV29-1 CSAVRAGSNEQYF TGCAGCGCCGTTCGAGCGGGATCTAATGAGCAGTACTTC
. TRBJ1-2 . TRBV27 CASSFNSGIDYGYTF TGTGCCAGCAGTTTTAACTCAGGGATTGACTATGGCTACACCTTC
. TRBJ2-3 TRBD2 TRBV30 CACLPGTSADTQYF TGTGCCTGCCTCCCCGGGACTAGCGCAGATACGCAGTATTTT
. TRBJ2-1 TRBD1 TRBV5-5 CASSPGQGFYNEQFF TGTGCCAGCAGCCCTGGACAGGGTTTCTACAATGAGCAGTTCTTC
. TRBJ2-1 TRBD2 TRBV4-1 CASSQEPGLAYNEQFF TGCGCCAGCAGCCAAGAACCGGGACTAGCATACAATGAGCAGTTCTTC
. TRBJ2-5 . TRBV5-1 CASTQGVVLETQYF TGCGCCAGCACCCAGGGTGTTGTGTTGGAGACCCAGTACTTC
. TRBJ2-5 . TRBV7-6 CASSFSIQETQYF TGTGCCAGCAGCTTTTCTATCCAAGAGACCCAGTACTTC
. TRBJ1-3 . TRBV11-3 CASSLDLTRHVSGNTIYF TGTGCCAGCAGCTTAGATCTTACGAGACACGTCTCTGGAAACACCATATATTTT
. TRBJ2-5 . TRBV9 CASSDNQETQYF TGTGCCAGCAGCGACAACCAAGAGACCCAGTACTTC
once TRBJ1-4 . TRBV21-1 CAPGGKPNEKLFF TGTGCCCCGGGAGGGAAACCTAATGAAAAACTGTTTTTT
once TRBJ2-6 TRBD1 TRBV5-7 CASSEEPGQGVWGANVLTF TGTGCCAGCAGCGAGGAACCGGGACAGGGAGTGTGGGGGGCCAACGTCCTGACTTTC
few TRBJ1-5 TRBD1 TRBV28 CASSNPGQGANQPQHF TGTGCCAGCAGCAATCCGGGACAGGGTGCCAATCAGCCCCAGCATTTT
. TRBJ1-6 . TRBV27 CASSLGGANSPLHF TGTGCCAGCAGTTTAGGGGGCGCAAATTCACCCCTCCACTTT
. TRBJ2-3 TRBD2 TRBV13 CASTLTGTSFTDTQYF TGTGCCAGCACCCTAACCGGGACTAGCTTCACAGATACGCAGTATTTT
. TRBJ2-7 TRBD1 TRBV19 CASSKGQGPSYEQYF TGTGCCAGTAGCAAAGGACAGGGACCCTCCTACGAGCAGTACTTC
few TRBJ2-1 TRBD2 TRBV28 CATNPGLLVNEQFF TGTGCCACCAACCCGGGACTATTGGTCAATGAGCAGTTCTTC
. TRBJ2-3 . TRBV10-3 CAISLAGYTDTQYF TGTGCCATCAGCTTGGCGGGGTACACAGATACGCAGTATTTT
. TRBJ2-7 . TRBV28 CASSQSGTSRPYEQYF TGTGCCAGCAGCCAATCCGGGACATCCCGCCCCTACGAGCAGTACTTC
. TRBJ2-7 . TRBV4-3 CASSQDLESYEQYF TGCGCCAGCAGCCAAGATCTTGAGTCCTACGAGCAGTACTTC
. TRBJ2-7 . TRBV28 CASSLFGGTYEQYF TGTGCCAGCAGTTTGTTCGGCGGGACCTACGAGCAGTACTTC
. TRBJ1-5 . TRBV6-1 CASSADISNQPQHF TGTGCCAGCAGTGCAGACATTAGCAATCAGCCCCAGCATTTT